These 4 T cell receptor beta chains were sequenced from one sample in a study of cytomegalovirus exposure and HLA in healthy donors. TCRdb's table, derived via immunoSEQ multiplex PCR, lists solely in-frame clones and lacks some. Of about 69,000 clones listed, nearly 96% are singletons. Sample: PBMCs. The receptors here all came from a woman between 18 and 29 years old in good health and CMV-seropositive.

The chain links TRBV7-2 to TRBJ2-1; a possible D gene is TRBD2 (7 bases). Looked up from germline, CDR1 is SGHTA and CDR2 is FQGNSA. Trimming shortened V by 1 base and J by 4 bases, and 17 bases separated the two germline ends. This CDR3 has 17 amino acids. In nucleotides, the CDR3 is TGTGCCAGCAGCTTAGGTTCTGGGGGGAGGGGGTACAATGAGCAGTTCTTC. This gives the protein CASSLGSGGRGYNEQFF.

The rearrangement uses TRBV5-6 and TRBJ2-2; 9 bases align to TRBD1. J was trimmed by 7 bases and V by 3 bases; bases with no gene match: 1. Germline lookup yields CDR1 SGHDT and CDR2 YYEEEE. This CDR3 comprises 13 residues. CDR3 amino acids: CASSWTGDGELFF. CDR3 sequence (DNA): TGTGCCAGCAGCTGGACAGGGGACGGGGAGCTGTTTTTT.

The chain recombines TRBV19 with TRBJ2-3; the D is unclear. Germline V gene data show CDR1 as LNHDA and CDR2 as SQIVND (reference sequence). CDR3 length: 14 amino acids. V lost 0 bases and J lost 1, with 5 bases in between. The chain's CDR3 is CASSIDSGTDTQYF. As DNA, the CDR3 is TGTGCCAGTAGTATAGATTCGGGCACAGATACGCAGTATTTT. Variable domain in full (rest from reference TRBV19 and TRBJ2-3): DGGITQSPKYLFRKEGQNVTLSCEQNLNHDAMYWYRQDPGQGLRLIYYSQIVNDFQKGDIAEGYSVSREKKESFPLTVTSAQKNPTAFYLCASSIDSGTDTQYFGPGTRLTVL.

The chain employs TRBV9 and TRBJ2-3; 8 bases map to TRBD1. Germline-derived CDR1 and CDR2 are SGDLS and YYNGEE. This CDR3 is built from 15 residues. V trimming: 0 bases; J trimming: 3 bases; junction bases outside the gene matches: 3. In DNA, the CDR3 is TGTGCCAGCAGCGTAGAACAGGGGGGAACAGATACGCAGTATTTT. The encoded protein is CASSVEQGGTDTQYF.